The 21 T cell receptor beta chains reported below all come from one sample, sequenced in a study of human T cells and chemical hapten exposure. TCRdb recomputed calls from the RACE reads with MiXCR, one row per CDR3 protein. This sample yields about 82,000 distinct CDR3 sequences, of which 10% to 15% are seen a single time; around 5.8% belongs to the top ten. The time point here: patch test 3, about 24 weeks after DPC sensitization. Treatment meaning: therapeutic diphenylcyclopropenone sensitization with weekly scalp DPC. The starting material was whole blood, obtained in connection with sensitization to the hapten diphenylcyclopropenone (DPC). Receptors were obtained from a woman aged 50 to 60 with alopecia areata. Some clones in this sample may be carry-over from other donors' samples.

This clonotype was detected ten times or more. The V gene is TRBV20-1, the J gene TRBJ2-2, with D perhaps TRBD1 or TRBD2 (5 bases each). Germline-derived CDR1 and CDR2 are DFQATT and SNEGSKA (reference sequence). The CDR3 consists of 14 residues. The ends were cut back, 5 bases at V and 4 bases at J, with 14 bases in the middle. CDR3 in DNA: TGCAGTGCTCCTCGGGGACCAGGCACCGGGGAGCTGTTTTTT. It specifies CSAPRGPGTGELFF.

This clonotype has at least ten counts. This chain links TRBV18 with TRBJ2-7; TRBD2 matches 7 bases. V gave up 2 bases and J gave up 7 bases; unmatched junction bases: 11. Germline assignment: CDR1 KGHSH and CDR2 LQKENI. This CDR3 comprises 15 residues. The CDR3 is CASSPGASGVWEQYF. The CDR3 DNA sequence: TGTGCCAGCTCACCAGGTGCGAGCGGGGTTTGGGAGCAGTACTTC.

This clonotype was detected once. V usage is TRBV20-1 and J usage is TRBJ2-1, with a tentative D call TRBD1 (6 bases). CDR1 DFQATT and CDR2 SNEGSKA come from the germline V gene (reference sequence). V was cut by 0 bases and J by 6 bases, with 12 bases left in between. There are 14 residues in the CDR3. CDR3 loop: CSARDGGRVNEQFF. The CDR3 DNA reads as TGCAGTGCTAGAGATGGGGGCCGAGTCAATGAGCAGTTCTTC.

The chain recombines TRBV20-1 with TRBJ1-6; D remains unclear. This CDR3 has 11 amino acids. Germline V lookup: CDR1 DFQATT, CDR2 SNEGSKA (reference sequence). V was trimmed by 3 bases and J by 9 bases, leaving 6 bases between them. Here the CDR3 DNA reads TGCAGTGCTAGCTTAGGTTCACCCCTCCACTTT. The encoded protein is CSASLGSPLHF.

This clonotype showed up many times. The chain has TRBV18 and TRBJ2-7; D is perhaps TRBD1 (5 bases). This CDR3 contains 16 residues. Trimming pared 3 bases from V and 0 bases from J, leaving 15 bases between. Germline CDR1 is KGHSH and CDR2 is LQKENI. In DNA form, the CDR3 reads TGTGCCAGCTCACCTGGGTCTCCTGGGGCCTCCTACGAGCAGTACTTC. Residues: CASSPGSPGASYEQYF.

The chain has TRBV29-1 and TRBJ2-1; 8 bases match TRBD2. Germline V CDR1 and CDR2: SQVTM, ANQGSEA. This CDR3 has 11 amino acids. The CDR3 DNA follows: TGCGGCGGGGGGTCCAACAATGAGCAGTTCTTC. Translation: CGGGSNNEQFF.

The chain is built from TRBV11-2 and TRBJ2-1; TRBD2 matches 9 bases. CDR3 length: 14 amino acids. Germline trimming cut 1 base from V and 14 bases from J; bases unmatched to any gene: 9. Germline V CDR1 and CDR2: SGHAT, FQNNGV. The CDR3 nucleotides read TGTGCCAGCAGCTTAGGGGCGGGAGGGTCCCTCAAGTTCTTC. Protein sequence: CASSLGAGGSLKFF.

This clonotype was recorded a few times. The rearrangement uses TRBV5-6 and TRBJ1-1; D is possibly TRBD1 (5 bases). V lost 3 bases to trimming and J lost 4 bases, with 10 bases between them. The CDR3 loop spans 13 amino acids. Looked up from germline, CDR1 is SGHDT and CDR2 is YYEEEE. The CDR3 here is CASSSRVGTEAFF. CDR3 in DNA: TGTGCCAGCAGCTCCAGGGTGGGCACTGAAGCTTTCTTT.

This clonotype was recorded at least ten times. This sequence joins TRBV20-1 and TRBJ2-7, with D perhaps TRBD2 (6 bases). Germline V gene data show CDR1 as DFQATT and CDR2 as SNEGSKA (reference sequence). V lost 4 bases, J lost 7 bases, and 23 bases lay in between. The CDR3 is 15 residues long. In DNA form, the CDR3 reads TGCAGTGCTACCAAATCGGGACTCACGACGGGGGAGCAGTACTTC. Translation: CSATKSGLTTGEQYF.

This clonotype has at least ten counts. CDR3 coding DNA: TGTGCCAGCAGCATCGAGCGGGGACCTTCCTACAATGAGCAGTTCTTC. Encoded protein: CASSIERGPSYNEQFF. The chain carries TRBV7-9 and TRBJ2-1; 7 bases align to TRBD2. Trimming removed 5 bases from V and 1 base from J; junction bases left unmatched: 8. From germline, CDR1 is SEHNR and CDR2 FQNEAQ (reference sequence). The CDR3 runs 16 residues.

In its sample, this clonotype was seen many times. V usage is TRBV7-8 and J usage is TRBJ2-1; D not certain. CDR1 and CDR2 (germline): SGHVS, FQNEAQ. CDR3 length equals 12 residues. Trimming took 5 bases from V and 4 from J, leaving 6 bases between them. The CDR3 region is CASSPEYNEQFF. CDR3 nucleotide sequence: TGTGCCAGCAGCCCGGAGTACAATGAGCAGTTCTTC.

This clonotype was observed many times. The chain combines TRBV19 with TRBJ1-2; no firm D call. Trimming removed 0 bases at V and 4 bases at J, with 15 bases between. There are 16 residues in the CDR3. In germline, CDR1 is LNHDA, CDR2 SQIVND (reference sequence). Written as DNA, the CDR3 is TGTGCCAGTAGTATAGACCCCGGCGGACTGAGCTATGGCTACACCTTC. Encoded protein: CASSIDPGGLSYGYTF. Combining the CDR3 with reference TRBV19 and TRBJ1-2 gives the whole variable domain DGGITQSPKYLFRKEGQNVTLSCEQNLNHDAMYWYRQDPGQGLRLIYYSQIVNDFQKGDIAEGYSVSREKKESFPLTVTSAQKNPTAFYLCASSIDPGGLSYGYTFGSGTRLTVV.

The table lists this clonotype with many counts. The chain uses TRBV12-3 or TRBV12-4 and TRBJ2-1; 7 nucleotides agree with TRBD2. Unmatched junction bases numbered 4, after V lost 8 bases and J lost 3 bases. The CDR3 loop spans 13 amino acids. The CDR3 bases are TGTGCCAGCGCCGGCGGGAGCTACAATGAGCAGTTCTTC. It specifies CASAGGSYNEQFF.

The sample holds a few counts of this clonotype. The V gene is TRBV11-2, the J gene TRBJ2-3; TRBD2 matches 13 bases. Germline V gene data show CDR1 as SGHAT and CDR2 as FQNNGV. This CDR3 is built from 14 residues. The J segment lost 10 bases and the V segment lost 5 bases, leaving 6 bases of the junction unmatched. CDR3 bases: TGTGCCAGCAGCCCCCGGACTAGCGGGAGCCCGCAGTATTTT. Its protein product is CASSPRTSGSPQYF.

A note on this clonotype: A much larger clone is a single base away; this may be a read error. Here the CDR3 reads CASSSLLTGEGETQYF. Here the CDR3 DNA reads TGCGCCAGCAGCTCACTTTTAACGGGAGAAGGAGAGACCCAGTACTTC. The chain uses TRBV5-1 and TRBJ2-5; possible D gene TRBD2, 6 bases. This CDR3 region has 16 residues. Trimming shortened V by 3 bases and J by 4 bases, and 19 bases separated the two germline ends. Germline V gene data show CDR1 as SGHRS and CDR2 as YFSETQ. Filled out from reference TRBV5-1 and TRBJ2-5, the complete variable domain reads KAGVTQTPRYLIKTRGQQVTLSCSPISGHRSVSWYQQTPGQGLQFLFEYFSETQRNKGNFPGRFSGRQFSNSRSEMNVSTLELGDSALYLCASSSLLTGEGETQYFGPGTRLLVL.

In this sample, this clonotype turned up many times. This chain joins TRBV12-3 or TRBV12-4 and TRBJ2-1; TRBD2 aligns across 9 bases. The J segment lost 4 bases and the V segment lost 0 bases, leaving 4 bases of the junction unmatched. The CDR3 is 16 amino acids. CDR3 amino acids: CASSLAPSGIYNEQFF. CDR3 DNA sequence: TGTGCCAGCAGTTTAGCGCCTAGCGGGATATACAATGAGCAGTTCTTC.

In regard to this clonotype: A much more abundant neighbour one base away suggests this may be a read error. V is TRBV12-3 or TRBV12-4 and J is TRBJ1-3, with 9 nucleotides matching TRBD1. J lost 4 bases, V lost 5 bases, and 3 bases had no gene match. There are 14 residues in the CDR3. CDR3: CASSTGTGGNTIYF. The CDR3 DNA reads TGTGCCAGCAGTACCGGGACAGGGGGAAACACCATATATTTT.

The rearrangement links TRBV29-1 to TRBJ2-5; possible D gene TRBD2, 5 bases. The CDR3 contains 13 residues. With 3 bases removed from V and 4 bases from J, the gap between germline ends came to 12 bases. Germline V gene data show CDR1 as SQVTM and CDR2 as ANQGSEA. CDR3 bases: TGCAGCGTTGAGGACTTGGTTGGAGAGACCCAGTACTTC. Its protein product is CSVEDLVGETQYF.

This clonotype was recorded a few times. J is TRBJ2-1 and V is TRBV7-6, with 7 bases aligning to TRBD1. The V and J ends lost 2 bases and 3 bases, in that order; junction bases with no gene match: 1. The CDR3 loop spans 14 amino acids. Germline lookup yields CDR1 SGHVS and CDR2 FNYEAQ. Here the CDR3 DNA reads TGTGCCAGCAGCTTAAGGACAGGCTACAATGAGCAGTTCTTC. It encodes CASSLRTGYNEQFF.

This clonotype was counted only a few times. This chain connects TRBV29-1 to TRBJ2-7; D may be TRBD2 (5 bases). This CDR3 has 14 residues. Germline CDR1 is SQVTM and CDR2 is ANQGSEA. V was shortened by 4 bases and J by 0 bases, with 13 bases between the two germline ends. The CDR3 coding sequence is TGCAGCGTTGTGGGGTGGAGGAGCTCCTACGAGCAGTACTTC. It translates to CSVVGWRSSYEQYF.

Only a few counts were recorded for this clonotype. This chain joins TRBV18 and TRBJ2-2; D remains unclear. The CDR3 extends over 16 amino acids. Germline V gene data show CDR1 as KGHSH and CDR2 as LQKENI. Trimming stripped 1 base from V and 4 bases from J, with 13 bases between. CDR3 residues: CASSPRPPRSTGELFF. CDR3 nucleotides: TGTGCCAGCTCACCACGGCCACCGCGGAGCACCGGGGAGCTGTTTTTT.